This T cell receptor (beta chain) was obtained from a study of T cell repertoires in cytomegalovirus infection (dated by TCRdb to between 2018 and 2021). Regarding the research as a whole: Donor HLA type was relevant to the analysis, because carriage of CMV infection together with the matching HLA type was indicated by public TCR beta signatures. The paper as a whole reports these results and caveats: The ex vivo response was dominated by HLA-C-restricted CMV-specific TCR beta clonotypes, which also provided the single most frequent clonotype in two of eight donors. In both this cohort and an independent cohort of some 380 donors, the cumulative frequency of public TCR beta family members distinguished carriers of CMV infection plus the relevant HLA type.

TCRdb lists the instrument as Illumina HiSeq 1500. The public reads were run again by TCRdb, first through fastp at Q25 and then through MiXCR, and only productive beta chains were kept. CDR3 protein sequences are deduplicated, and each keeps its most common genes and DNA. This sample has 210,000 or so distinct CDR3 sequences in its table, and about 5.9% of those were observed once. 5.5% to 8% of the sample is taken by the ten largest. V has 1 base trimmed and J has 3 bases trimmed; junction bases matching no gene number 14. The CDR3 starts with the cysteine, ends with the phenylalanine, and has 18 residues. The kept DNA is CDR3 alone, 54 bases in frame from the first base. Per the germline V gene, SGHTA is the CDR1 and FQGNSA is the CDR2. This clonotype came up many times. It lacks a known antigen. No per-base quality is available; no much larger clone lies one base away.

The TCR sequence derives from a human donor in good health (CMV status not recorded). Some clones in this sample may be carry-over from other donors' samples. The specimen sequenced was PBMCs. The chain is assembled from TRBV7-2 and TRBJ2-5; 7 nucleotides in the junction match TRBD2. The DNA sequence is given as TGTGCCAGCAGCTTAGGCGGGAGTGTACTTTTCTCCGAAGAGACCCAGTACTTC. Its protein is CASSLGGSVLFSEETQYF.